Each of the 27 T cell receptor beta chains below was sequenced from the same sample in a study of shared T cell receptors in the human thymus (dated by TCRdb to 2020 to 2023). To prepare the library, the immunoSEQ multiplex PCR assay was applied. Entries here come from immuneACCESS through TCRdb and include only in-frame sequences with V and J called. Some clones fail to appear in such tables; in the studies checked, an unresolved V gene covers under half of the shortfall, and the cause of the remainder is unknown. The sample table records approximately 580,000 clones; approximately 80% of these occur just once. The ten most abundant clones make up roughly 0.013% of the sample. Separately, the same data were catalogued under a study of human thymus T cells.

The sequenced sample was thymocytes. The receptor source for this set is a boy in the first two years of life with a congenital heart defect. Donor details come from another sample of the same person, matched by shared clones.

The rearrangement uses TRBV4-1 and TRBJ2-7, with TRBD1 matching over 7 bases. The V and J ends lost 2 bases and 6 bases, in that order; junction bases with no gene match: 4. Germline-derived CDR1 and CDR2 are MGHRA and YSYEKL. This CDR3 is 13 amino acids long. The CDR3, as DNA: TGCGCCAGCAGCCAACAGGGACAGTGCGAGCAGTACTTC. Its protein product is CASSQQGQCEQYF.

This clone was counted only a few times. The missing conserved phenylalanine or tryptophan at the end of this CDR3 makes a read error likely. No DNA is shown, since the ends of the CDR3 on it are uncertain; the CDR3 is the one TCRdb lists. The chain links TRBV4-3 to TRBJ1-1; the D call in the table, TRBD1, was not verified against the DNA. Germline V lookup: CDR1 LGHNA, CDR2 YSLEER. The CDR3 totals 12 residues, both ends included. CDR3 region: CASSQRGGRVFY.

V is TRBV13 and J is TRBJ1-1, with 7 bases fitting TRBD1. This CDR3 is 14 amino acids long. Germline V CDR1 and CDR2: PRHDT, FYEKMQ (reference sequence). J was trimmed by 0 bases and V by 5 bases; bases with no gene match: 3. CDR3 DNA sequence: TGTGCCAGCAGCCGGGGACAGTTGAACACTGAAGCTTTCTTT. Protein product: CASSRGQLNTEAFF.

The rearrangement joins TRBV25-1 to TRBJ2-7; 11 bases align to TRBD2. V shed 2 bases, J shed 3 bases, and the junction held 6 bases outside the gene matches. The CDR3 has 16 amino acids. Germline V gene sequence: CDR1 MGHDK, CDR2 SYGVNS. CDR3 sequence (DNA): TGTGCCAGCAGTGAAGGCCTAGCGGGAGGAGTCTACGAGCAGTACTTC. This codes for CASSEGLAGGVYEQYF.

V and J are TRBV19 and TRBJ2-2; 10 bases match TRBD1. There are 15 residues in the CDR3. The germline V gene has CDR1 LNHDA and CDR2 SQIVND (reference sequence). With 1 base clipped from V and 6 bases from J, the junction kept 2 bases outside the gene matches. The CDR3: CASSIVGTGAGELFF. CDR3 bases: TGTGCCAGTAGTATAGTCGGGACAGGGGCCGGGGAGCTGTTTTTT. Full variable domain (rest looked up from reference TRBV19 and TRBJ2-2): DGGITQSPKYLFRKEGQNVTLSCEQNLNHDAMYWYRQDPGQGLRLIYYSQIVNDFQKGDIAEGYSVSREKKESFPLTVTSAQKNPTAFYLCASSIVGTGAGELFFGEGSRLTVL.

This clone has only one observation. The chain employs TRBV6-1 and TRBJ2-7, with 7 bases aligning to TRBD2. The CDR3 has 12 amino acids. J gave up 2 bases and V 8 bases, and 3 bases lay outside the gene matches. The germline V gene has CDR1 MNHNS and CDR2 SASEGT. The CDR3 coding sequence is TGTGCCAGCCCGAGCGGGACCTACGAGCAGTACTTC. This translates into CASPSGTYEQYF.

This clone was seen just once. J is TRBJ2-7 and V is TRBV4-1, with TRBD2 matching over 9 bases. Unmatched junction bases numbered 19, after V lost 1 base and J lost 3 bases. The length of the CDR3 is 20 residues. The germline V gene encodes CDR1 MGHRA and CDR2 YSYEKL. The CDR3 DNA reads TGCGCCAGCAGCCAAGGGCCCCGCGGGAGGGGGCGGGAGGGCCTCTACGAGCAGTACTTC. Encoded protein: CASSQGPRGRGREGLYEQYF.

The CDR3 DNA reads TGTGCCAGCAGCCAAATTTATACTAGCGGACAAGAGACCCAGTACTTC. As protein: CASSQIYTSGQETQYF. The chain is built from TRBV7-2 and TRBJ2-5; 8 positions agree with TRBD2. Germline CDR1 and CDR2: SGHTA and FQGNSA. There are 16 residues in the CDR3. Trimming took 5 bases from V and 2 from J; bases not matched to a gene: 10.

V gene TRBV27 combines with J gene TRBJ2-1; 14 nucleotides agree with TRBD2. The CDR3 runs to 15 residues. After removal of 5 bases from V and 10 bases from J, the junction contained 7 bases not matched to a gene. Germline CDR1 MNHEY, CDR2 SMNVEV (reference sequence). CDR3 sequence (DNA): TGTGCCAGCAGTCCAGGACTAGCGGGAGGCTACGAGCAGTTCTTC. The encoded protein is CASSPGLAGGYEQFF.

J is TRBJ2-1 and V is TRBV2, with TRBD1 matching over 9 bases. V lost 8 bases to trimming and J lost 11 bases; unmatched junction nucleotides: 13. Germline V gene sequence: CDR1 SNHLY, CDR2 FYNNEI. The CDR3 length is 14 residues. The CDR3, as DNA: TGTGCCAGCGGTGGAGACAGGGGGGTCATTAAGCAGTTCTTC. Translating gives CASGGDRGVIKQFF.

This clone was found once. This chain uses TRBV12-5 with TRBJ1-1, with no clear D. This CDR3 region has 16 residues. Germline V gene lookup returns CDR1 LGHNT and CDR2 FRNRAP. With 6 bases removed from V and 1 base from J, the gap between germline ends came to 18 bases. CDR3 coding DNA: TGTGCTAGTGGGCGCCACCCCCCCTACGGGAACACTGAAGCTTTCTTT. Encoded protein: CASGRHPPYGNTEAFF.

This chain links TRBV6-1 with TRBJ2-7, with 9 bases matching TRBD2. J was trimmed by 5 bases and V by 0 bases; bases with no gene match: 23. Germline V gives CDR1 MNHNS, CDR2 SASEGT. The CDR3 totals 21 residues. The CDR3 spells CASSEAEGREGVSGSQHEQYF. The CDR3 nucleotides read TGTGCCAGCAGTGAAGCCGAGGGGAGGGAAGGGGTTAGCGGGAGTCAACACGAGCAGTACTTC.

This clone was counted a single time. V is TRBV12-1 and J is TRBJ2-7; whether TRBD1, the table's D call, matches the DNA was not checked. TRBV12-1 is a pseudogene locus. This CDR3 region has 14 residues. The CDR3 sequence: CASSFGPTSREQYF. For the CDR3, the DNA is TGTGCCAGCAGCTTTGGGCCCACCAGTCGAGAGCAGTACTTC.

The rearrangement links TRBV15 to TRBJ2-3, with D maybe TRBD2 (7 bases). In germline, CDR1 is LNHNV, CDR2 YYDKDF (reference sequence). CDR3 size: 15 residues. V gave up 2 bases and J gave up 2 bases, with 11 bases separating them. The CDR3 is CATSRPRGATDTQYF. The CDR3 coding sequence is TGTGCCACCAGCAGACCCCGGGGGGCCACAGATACGCAGTATTTT.

Remarks on this clone: One end of the junction fails to match germline, which may point to a read error. The chain combines TRBV28 with TRBJ1-1, with 7 bases lining up with TRBD1. The CDR3 totals 9 residues. Germline lookup yields CDR1 MDHEN and CDR2 SYDVKM. In DNA form, the CDR3 reads TGTGCCAGCAGTTTATGGACAGGGTTT. This sequence encodes CASSLWTGF.

The chain recombines TRBV9 with TRBJ2-2, with a weak D call TRBD2 (6 bases). The CDR3 loop spans 15 amino acids. V was shortened by 0 bases and J by 8 bases, with 14 bases between the two germline ends. Germline values: CDR1 SGDLS, CDR2 YYNGEE. CDR3 in amino acids: CASSVEGGLSGELFF. CDR3 sequence (DNA): TGTGCCAGCAGCGTAGAAGGAGGGCTGTCGGGGGAGCTGTTTTTT.

The chain recombines TRBV6-5 with TRBJ1-4; no reliable D call. Trimming stripped 0 bases from V and 8 bases from J, with 13 bases between. Germline CDR1 is MNHEY and CDR2 is SVGAGI. CDR3 size: 15 residues. This CDR3 reads CASSYSSIRGEKLFF. The DNA for the CDR3 is TGTGCCAGCAGTTACTCGTCGATAAGAGGCGAAAAACTGTTTTTT.

A single count supports this clone. The chain uses TRBV28 and TRBJ1-1, with TRBD1 matching 7 bases. The V gene's germline CDR1 is MDHEN and CDR2 SYDVKM. V dropped 6 bases and J dropped 1; count of bases not matched to a gene: 8. The CDR3 covers 15 residues. CDR3 nucleotides: TGTGCCAGCAGAATACGGGACAGAGAGAACACTGAAGCTTTCTTT. Protein: CASRIRDRENTEAFF.

V gene TRBV15 combines with J gene TRBJ2-5; no clear D gene. V lost 1 base to trimming and J lost 5 bases, with 17 bases between them. CDR1 and CDR2 (germline): LNHNV, YYDKDF (reference sequence). The CDR3 is 16 amino acids. The CDR3 sequence is CATSRGRPYERETQYF. The DNA for the CDR3 is TGTGCCACCAGCAGAGGGCGACCTTATGAGAGGGAGACCCAGTACTTC. Together with reference TRBV15 and TRBJ2-5, the CDR3 gives the full variable domain: DAMVIQNPRYQVTQFGKPVTLSCSQTLNHNVMYWYQQKSSQAPKLLFHYYDKDFNNEADTPDNFQSRRPNTSFCFLDIRSPGLGDTAMYLCATSRGRPYERETQYFGPGTRLLVL.

This clone was observed a few times. J is TRBJ2-1 and V is TRBV7-9; D gene unclear. The CDR3 is made up of 15 amino acids. V gave up 0 bases and J gave up 11 bases, with 17 bases separating them. CDR1 and CDR2 from the germline V gene are SEHNR and FQNEAQ (reference sequence). This CDR3 is CASSLAARHGQQQFF. DNA for the CDR3: TGTGCCAGCAGCTTAGCCGCCAGACACGGCCAACAGCAGTTCTTC.

The rearrangement joins TRBV7-2 to TRBJ2-2, with 13 positions matching TRBD2. Per germline, CDR1 SGHTA and CDR2 FQGNSA. V lost 3 bases and J lost 7; bases outside the gene matches: 2. The CDR3 runs to 15 residues. CDR3 DNA sequence: TGTGCCAGCAGCTTGGGACTAGCGGGACACGGGGAGCTGTTTTTT. It specifies CASSLGLAGHGELFF. The whole variable domain, filled in from reference TRBV7-2 and TRBJ2-2, reads GAGVSQSPSNKVTEKGKDVELRCDPISGHTALYWYRQSLGQGLEFLIYFQGNSAPDKSGLPSDRFSAERTGGSVSTLTIQRTQQEDSAVYLCASSLGLAGHGELFFGEGSRLTVL.

The chain combines TRBV10-2 with TRBJ1-2, with D hard to call. This CDR3 region has 15 residues. CDR1 is WSHSY and CDR2 is SAAADI in the germline V gene. V was cut by 4 bases and J by 0 bases, with 12 bases left in between. CDR3 amino acids: CASSGSVGANYGYTF. DNA of the CDR3: TGCGCCAGCAGTGGCTCCGTGGGAGCTAACTATGGCTACACCTTC.

This chain joins TRBV28 and TRBJ1-3, with D possibly TRBD1 on 5 matching bases. The CDR3 is made up of 14 amino acids. V lost 2 bases to trimming and J lost 4 bases, with 9 bases between them. Germline CDR1 and CDR2: MDHEN and SYDVKM. The CDR3 region is CASSLRGGGNTIYF. The CDR3 bases are TGTGCCAGCAGTTTACGGGGGGGAGGAAACACCATATATTTT.

This clone was detected only once. The V gene is TRBV30, the J gene TRBJ1-4; D uncertain. Trimming cost V 0 bases and J 10 bases, with 9 bases left between them. The CDR3 extends over 12 amino acids. Germline assignment: CDR1 GTSNPN and CDR2 SVGIG (reference sequence). Here the CDR3 reads CAWSVLRRKLFF. The CDR3 DNA is TGTGCCTGGAGTGTACTGAGGAGAAAACTGTTTTTT. Together with reference TRBV30 and TRBJ1-4, the CDR3 gives the full variable domain: SQTIHQWPATLVQPVGSPLSLECTVEGTSNPNLYWYRQAAGRGLQLLFYSVGIGQISSEVPQNLSASRPQDRQFILSSKKLLLSDSGFYLCAWSVLRRKLFFGSGTQLSVL.

The chain employs TRBV21-1 and TRBJ2-1; the table's TRBD2 call for D was not verified on the DNA. TRBV21-1 is designated a pseudogene. The CDR3 has 15 amino acids. The DNA of the CDR3 is TGTGCCAGCAGCAGGGGCGGGAGGGCCGAAGGTGAGCAGTTCTTC. As protein: CASSRGGRAEGEQFF.

The chain couples TRBV5-1 to TRBJ2-1; TRBD2 agrees at 14 bases. J gave up 6 bases and V 3 bases, and 5 bases lay outside the gene matches. This CDR3 spans 16 amino acids. Germline values: CDR1 SGHRS, CDR2 YFSETQ. This chain's CDR3 is CASSWGLAGDGNEQFF. CDR3 bases: TGCGCCAGCAGCTGGGGACTAGCGGGAGATGGCAATGAGCAGTTCTTC. Supplemented by reference TRBV5-1 and TRBJ2-1, the full variable domain reads KAGVTQTPRYLIKTRGQQVTLSCSPISGHRSVSWYQQTPGQGLQFLFEYFSETQRNKGNFPGRFSGRQFSNSRSEMNVSTLELGDSALYLCASSWGLAGDGNEQFFGPGTRLTVL.

The genes are TRBV5-4 and TRBJ1-2; 7 bases are a match to TRBD1. Germline trimming cut 3 bases from V and 2 bases from J; bases unmatched to any gene: 7. Germline-derived CDR1 and CDR2 are SGHNT and YYREEE (reference sequence). The CDR3 runs to 15 residues. CDR3 nucleotides: TGTGCCAGCAGCTCGGGGAACAGGGGAAACTATGGCTACACCTTC. As protein: CASSSGNRGNYGYTF.